The 5 T cell receptor beta chains presented below share a single source sample, sequenced in a study of cytomegalovirus exposure and HLA in healthy donors. Assay used: immunoSEQ multiplex PCR; TCRdb lists only in-frame clones, some missing. The repertoire holds tens of thousands of clones, with 90% to 96% as singletons. The sequenced sample consisted of PBMCs. The receptors were gathered from a man aged 18-30 years in good health and CMV-seropositive.

The J gene is TRBJ1-3, the V gene TRBV21-1. TRBV21-1 is labeled a pseudogene. The CDR3 loop spans 17 amino acids. The CDR3: CASSIPWTSSMEDTIYF. The DNA of the CDR3 is TGTGCCAGCAGCATCCCTTGGACTTCCTCTATGGAGGACACCATATATTTT.

CDR3 bases: TGTGCCAGCAGCGTTAGACTAGCGGGAGAGTTCGGGGAGCTGTTTTTT. The encoded protein is CASSVRLAGEFGELFF. The V and J genes are TRBV5-4 and TRBJ2-2, with 12 bases that match TRBD2. The junction had 8 bases not matched to a gene; V was cut back by 4 bases and J by 7 bases. CDR3 length equals 16 residues. Germline values: CDR1 SGHNT, CDR2 YYREEE (reference sequence).

This chain links TRBV21-1 with TRBJ1-2. TRBV21-1 is designated a pseudogene. The CDR3 spans 15 residues. The CDR3 coding sequence is TGTGCCAGCAGCAAACCGGGGGAGCCGAACTATGGCTACACCTTC. This encodes CASSKPGEPNYGYTF.

This sequence joins TRBV10-1 and TRBJ2-2; 7 nucleotides agree with TRBD1. CDR1 is WNHNN and CDR2 is SYGVQD in the germline V gene (reference sequence). The J segment lost 6 bases and the V segment lost 6 bases, leaving 4 bases of the junction unmatched. The CDR3 totals 13 residues. In DNA, the CDR3 is TGCGCCAGCAGCGCCCAGGGGGCCGGGGAGCTGTTTTTT. This gives the protein CASSAQGAGELFF.

The rearrangement joins TRBV4-1 to TRBJ2-7; 8 nucleotides agree with TRBD2. The CDR3 consists of 17 residues. Losses at the gene ends were 0 bases for V and 2 bases for J; bases not matched to a gene: 9. From germline, CDR1 is MGHRA and CDR2 YSYEKL. CDR3 in DNA: TGCGCCAGCAGCCAAGACGTTCAGCGGGAGACGCCCTACGAGCAGTACTTC. It codes for CASSQDVQRETPYEQYF.